The rows below give T cell receptor beta chains drawn from one sample of a study of beta chain features in type 1 diabetes. Libraries were prepared by immunoSEQ multiplex PCR; TCRdb keeps only in-frame clonotypes and omits some of them. The table records a few hundred thousand clones, 15% of them present only once. Input material: naive CD4+ T cells from blood. The receptors derive from a man between 18 and 35 years old with type 1 diabetes. Each CDR3 is given with its conserved first and last residue. D genes are given only for firm matches. Clone size is stated in some rows and not others, as once, few, many or a class when expanded.

v_call,j_call,d_call,clone_size,cdr3_aa,cdr3_nt
TRBV18,TRBJ1-1,TRBD1,.,CASSGRDRGKVAFF,TGTGCCAGCTCAGGCCGGGACAGGGGGAAGGTTGCTTTCTTT
TRBV19,TRBJ1-2,TRBD1,.,CASSARTGTVLVYGYTF,TGTGCCAGTAGTGCGCGGACAGGGACAGTTTTAGTCTATGGCTACACCTTC
TRBV30,TRBJ2-6,TRBD1,.,CAWSETGDSGANVLTF,TGTGCCTGGAGTGAAACAGGGGACTCTGGGGCCAACGTCCTGACTTTC
TRBV19,TRBJ1-4,.,.,CASSIWGQDEKLFF,TGTGCCAGTAGTATTTGGGGCCAAGATGAAAAACTGTTTTTT
TRBV6-6,TRBJ2-6,.,few,CASSYAGSSGANVLTF,TGTGCCAGCAGTTACGCAGGAAGCTCTGGGGCCAACGTCCTGACTTTC
TRBV15,TRBJ2-7,.,.,CATSPRGGVTYEQYF,TGTGCCACCAGCCCGCGAGGAGGGGTGACCTACGAGCAGTACTTC
TRBV5-1,TRBJ1-1,.,.,CASRSEPSGITNEAFF,TGCGCCAGCAGGTCGGAGCCCTCCGGTATTACAAATGAAGCTTTCTTT
TRBV7-9,TRBJ2-5,.,few,CASSLQETQYF,TGTGCCAGCAGCCTGCAAGAGACCCAGTACTTC
TRBV9,TRBJ2-5,.,.,CASSGRRGTQETQYF,TGTGCCAGCAGCGGAAGGCGAGGTACTCAAGAGACCCAGTACTTC
TRBV29-1,TRBJ1-3,.,few,CSVGQVAGNTIYF,TGCAGCGTTGGGCAGGTAGCGGGAAACACCATATATTTT
TRBV5-4,TRBJ2-5,.,.,CASRRSGSGETQYF,TGTGCCAGCCGAAGATCAGGGTCAGGAGAGACCCAGTACTTC
TRBV30,TRBJ2-7,.,.,CAYTSTSYEQYF,TGTGCCTATACTAGTACCTCCTACGAGCAGTACTTC
TRBV5-1,TRBJ2-5,TRBD2,.,CASSYLASGIAQYF,TGCGCCAGCAGCTATCTTGCTAGCGGGATAGCCCAGTACTTC
TRBV18,TRBJ1-2,.,many,CASSPPNRDGYTF,TGTGCCAGCTCACCACCGAACAGGGATGGCTACACCTTC
TRBV27,TRBJ1-1,.,few,CASSSSNTEAFF,TGTGCCAGCAGTTCCTCGAACACTGAAGCTTTCTTT
TRBV25-1,TRBJ1-2,TRBD1,few,CASSPSTGGFGGYTF,TGTGCCAGCAGCCCGTCGACAGGGGGCTTTGGTGGCTACACCTTC
TRBV7-2,TRBJ2-5,TRBD2,.,CASRWGLAGRETQYF,TGTGCCAGCAGGTGGGGCCTAGCGGGGAGGGAGACCCAGTACTTC
TRBV10-3,TRBJ2-3,TRBD1,few,CAISDGTGKPADTQYF,TGTGCCATCAGTGACGGGACAGGGAAGCCCGCAGATACGCAGTATTTT
TRBV9,TRBJ2-4,.,.,CASSPYLASNIQYF,TGTGCCAGCAGCCCATACCTGGCCTCAAACATTCAGTACTTC
TRBV30,TRBJ1-1,TRBD1,.,CACRRDSRIKTEAFF,TGTGCCTGTCGCCGGGACAGTAGAATAAAGACTGAAGCTTTCTTT
TRBV25-1,TRBJ1-2,.,.,CASSLGGLSGYTF,TGTGCCAGCAGTCTCGGGGGGCTGAGTGGCTACACCTTC
TRBV7-9,TRBJ1-6,TRBD1,.,CASSLGTGSSYNSPLHF,TGTGCCAGCAGCTTAGGGACAGGGAGCTCCTATAATTCACCCCTCCACTTT
TRBV4-1,TRBJ1-2,TRBD1,.,CASRDNRGGYGYTF,TGCGCCAGCAGGGACAACAGGGGGGGCTATGGCTACACCTTC
TRBV9,TRBJ1-3,TRBD1,.,CASSGDSHGNTIYF,TGTGCCAGCAGCGGGGACAGCCATGGAAACACCATATATTTT
TRBV30,TRBJ1-1,.,.,CAWMSGGGTEAFF,TGTGCCTGGATGTCTGGGGGGGGCACTGAAGCTTTCTTT
TRBV27,TRBJ2-1,TRBD2,few,CASGGWAGEKYNEQFF,TGTGCCAGCGGGGGGTGGGCGGGAGAAAAATACAATGAGCAGTTCTTC
TRBV28,TRBJ2-7,TRBD2,few,CASSFSTSGRNYEQYF,TGTGCCAGCAGTTTTTCTACTAGCGGCAGAAACTACGAGCAGTACTTC
TRBV14,TRBJ1-1,.,.,CASSQDRRQYTEAFF,TGTGCCAGCAGCCAAGATAGGCGGCAGTACACTGAAGCTTTCTTT
TRBV30,TRBJ1-3,.,.,CAWSAPNRSGNTIYF,TGTGCCTGGAGTGCCCCTAATCGCTCTGGAAACACCATATATTTT
TRBV27,TRBJ1-6,.,.,CASSLSRVLSRSPLHF,TGTGCCAGCAGCCTCTCCCGGGTTTTGTCGAGGTCACCCCTCCACTTT
TRBV4-1,TRBJ1-6,TRBD1,few,CASSQAGTGHSPLHF,TGCGCCAGCAGCCAAGCCGGGACAGGCCATTCACCCCTCCACTTT
TRBV2,TRBJ1-5,.,few,CASSEARIQAQPQHF,TGTGCCAGCAGTGAAGCGCGAATTCAGGCTCAGCCCCAGCATTTT
TRBV6-5,TRBJ2-3,.,.,CASSPRPRDTQYF,TGTGCCAGCAGCCCCCGGCCGCGGGATACGCAGTATTTT
TRBV18,TRBJ2-7,TRBD2,few,CASSPPSGNDEQYF,TGTGCCAGCTCACCGCCTAGCGGGAATGACGAGCAGTACTTC
TRBV10-3,TRBJ2-3,TRBD2,.,CAISGGGRQATDTQYF,TGTGCCATCAGTGGCGGGGGGCGGCAAGCCACAGATACGCAGTATTTT
TRBV4-3,TRBJ1-1,TRBD1,.,CASSLQGGITEAFF,TGCGCCAGCAGCCTGCAGGGGGGAATCACTGAAGCTTTCTTT
TRBV2,TRBJ1-1,.,.,CASRRQVEAFF,TGTGCCAGCAGGCGACAGGTTGAAGCTTTCTTT
TRBV18,TRBJ2-7,TRBD1,few,CASSVGQGDEQYF,TGTGCCAGCTCAGTGGGACAGGGAGACGAGCAGTACTTC
TRBV28,TRBJ2-7,.,.,CASRSTSSVNYEQYF,TGTGCCAGCAGGTCAACTAGTTCGGTCAACTACGAGCAGTACTTC
TRBV29-1,TRBJ1-2,TRBD1,few,CSVEGQGIPNYGYTF,TGCAGCGTTGAGGGACAGGGCATTCCTAACTATGGCTACACCTTC
TRBV6-5,TRBJ2-7,.,.,CASSPTGGHPYEQYF,TGTGCCAGCAGCCCCACCGGGGGGCATCCCTACGAGCAGTACTTC
TRBV18,TRBJ1-6,TRBD1,.,CASSNRTGGSPLHF,TGTGCCAGCTCCAACAGAACAGGGGGTTCACCCCTCCACTTT
TRBV29-1,TRBJ2-1,TRBD2,few,CSVGPRLAPRNEQFF,TGCAGCGTGGGCCCTAGACTAGCGCCCCGCAATGAGCAGTTCTTC
TRBV11-3,TRBJ1-1,.,few,CASSLQGNTEAFF,TGTGCCAGCAGCCTCCAGGGAAACACTGAAGCTTTCTTT
TRBV10-3,TRBJ2-2,TRBD1,few,CAIRPGQYSAGELFF,TGTGCCATCAGGCCGGGACAGTACTCCGCCGGGGAGCTGTTTTTT
TRBV29-1,TRBJ2-2,.,few,CSMRVLENTGELFF,TGCAGCATGAGGGTACTAGAAAACACCGGGGAGCTGTTTTTT
TRBV19,TRBJ1-1,TRBD1,few,CASSLPGQGTEAFF,TGTGCCAGTAGTCTCCCGGGACAGGGGACTGAAGCTTTCTTT
TRBV6-5,TRBJ1-1,.,.,CASKWGGTNTEAFF,TGTGCCAGCAAATGGGGAGGGACGAACACTGAAGCTTTCTTT
TRBV18,TRBJ2-3,.,few,CASSPVAPSDTQYF,TGTGCCAGCTCACCGGTAGCGCCGTCAGATACGCAGTATTTT
TRBV9,TRBJ2-3,TRBD1,.,CASSPSTGSTDTQYF,TGTGCCAGCAGCCCCTCGACAGGGAGCACAGATACGCAGTATTTT
TRBV28,TRBJ1-1,.,.,CASSPPPVNTEAFF,TGTGCCAGCAGTCCCCCCCCGGTGAACACTGAAGCTTTCTTT